This section outlines one T cell receptor beta chain sequence together with its context. Its antigen is unknown. Different DNA sequences within this sample yield the same CDR3. The data belong to a study of T cell responses to AZD1222 COVID-19 vaccine. Study conclusions and caveats: The peak T cell response came first, and repertoires were sampled only after it.

The method was immunoSEQ multiplex PCR; TCRdb's version includes in-frame clones alone and lacks a portion of them. The table has approximately 180,000 clones, approximately 88% seen once. The origin of this receptor is an adult in good health. The specimen comprised peripheral blood, sampled on day 0 of AZD1222 vaccination.

The CDR3 coding sequence is TGCGCCAGCAGCCTGACCCAAGAGACCCAGTACTTC. It translates to CASSLTQETQYF. The rearrangement uses TRBV5-1 and TRBJ2-5; no reliable D call. The germline V and J ends were trimmed by 4 bases and 1 base, with 5 bases remaining between them. The CDR3 is 12 amino acids. Germline values: CDR1 SGHRS, CDR2 YFSETQ.